The clone carrying this TCR beta chain has only one observation. Antigen unknown. It was with 60 Vbeta and 13 Jbeta primers that the PCR ran. TCRdb's table, derived via immunoSEQ multiplex PCR, lists solely in-frame clones and lacks some. The sample includes about 140,000 clones, around a tenth of them seen just once. The data stem from a study of cytomegalovirus exposure and HLA in healthy donors. General study points: As a later analysis showed, a missense DCLRE1C variant was linked to trimming of TCR beta V- and J-genes. An analysis was carried out at a later point. It showed that HLA-associated TCR beta chains were more clonally expanded than equally common non-associated chains. The presence/absence work took it that sequencing depth was about the same across donors.

Source material: PBMCs. The receptor was isolated from a man aged 50 to 59 in good health and CMV-seronegative.

DNA for the CDR3: TGTGCCAGCAGCTTGAGAGACAGGGAGCAGCCCCAGCATTTT. Translating it yields CASSLRDREQPQHF. The chain couples TRBV5-8 to TRBJ1-5, with 7 bases lining up with TRBD1. The CDR3 is 14 residues long. The V and J ends lost 1 base and 7 bases, in that order; junction bases with no gene match: 5. Germline loops: CDR1 SGHTS, CDR2 YDEGEE.